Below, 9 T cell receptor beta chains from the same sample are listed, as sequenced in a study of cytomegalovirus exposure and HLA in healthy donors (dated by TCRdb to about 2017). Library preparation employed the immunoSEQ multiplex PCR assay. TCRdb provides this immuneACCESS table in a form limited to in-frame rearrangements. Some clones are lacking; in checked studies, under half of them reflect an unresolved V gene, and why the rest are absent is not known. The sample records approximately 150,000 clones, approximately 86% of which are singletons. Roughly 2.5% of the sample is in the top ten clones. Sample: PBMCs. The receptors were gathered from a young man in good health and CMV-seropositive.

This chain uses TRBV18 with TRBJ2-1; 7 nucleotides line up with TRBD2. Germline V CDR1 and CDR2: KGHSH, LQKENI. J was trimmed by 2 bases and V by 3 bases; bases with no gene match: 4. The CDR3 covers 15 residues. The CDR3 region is CASSPGTTTYNEQFF. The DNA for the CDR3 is TGTGCCAGCTCACCGGGGACTACAACCTACAATGAGCAGTTCTTC.

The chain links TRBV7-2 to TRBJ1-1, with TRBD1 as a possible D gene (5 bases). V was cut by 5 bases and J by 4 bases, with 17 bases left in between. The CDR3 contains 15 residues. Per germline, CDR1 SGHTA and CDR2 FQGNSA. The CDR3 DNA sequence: TGTGCCAGCAGCCCTACATCGGGGGTGGGCACTGAAGCTTTCTTT. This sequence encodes CASSPTSGVGTEAFF.

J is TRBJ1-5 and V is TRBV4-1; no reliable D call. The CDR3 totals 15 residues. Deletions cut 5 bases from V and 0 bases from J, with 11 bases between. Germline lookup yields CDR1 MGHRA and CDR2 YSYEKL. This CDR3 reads CASSFAAVSNQPQHF. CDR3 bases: TGCGCCAGCAGCTTCGCCGCGGTTAGCAATCAGCCCCAGCATTTT.

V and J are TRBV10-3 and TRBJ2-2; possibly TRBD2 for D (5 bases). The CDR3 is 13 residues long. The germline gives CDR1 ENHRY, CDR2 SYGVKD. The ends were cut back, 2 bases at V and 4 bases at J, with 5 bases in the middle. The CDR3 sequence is CAISEEGTGELFF. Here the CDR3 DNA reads TGTGCCATCAGTGAGGAGGGCACCGGGGAGCTGTTTTTT.

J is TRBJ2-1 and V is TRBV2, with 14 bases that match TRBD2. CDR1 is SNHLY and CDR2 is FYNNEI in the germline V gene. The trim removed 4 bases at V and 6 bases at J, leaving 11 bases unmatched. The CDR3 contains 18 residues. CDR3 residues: CASSATVDGLAGGNEQFF. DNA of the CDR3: TGTGCCAGCAGTGCTACGGTAGATGGACTAGCGGGGGGCAATGAGCAGTTCTTC.

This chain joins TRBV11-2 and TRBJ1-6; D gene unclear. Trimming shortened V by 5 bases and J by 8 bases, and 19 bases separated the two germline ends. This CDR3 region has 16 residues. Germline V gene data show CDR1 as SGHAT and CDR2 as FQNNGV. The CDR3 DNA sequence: TGTGCCAGCAGCCTAACTCTGGCAGGATCGGATTCACCCCTCCACTTT. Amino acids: CASSLTLAGSDSPLHF.

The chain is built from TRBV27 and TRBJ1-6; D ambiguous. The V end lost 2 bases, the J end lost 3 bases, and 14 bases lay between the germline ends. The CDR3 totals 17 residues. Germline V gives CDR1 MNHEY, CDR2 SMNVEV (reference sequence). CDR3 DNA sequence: TGTGCCAGCAGTTTAAGCGGGTCCCGCTTCTATAATTCACCCCTCCACTTT. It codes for CASSLSGSRFYNSPLHF.

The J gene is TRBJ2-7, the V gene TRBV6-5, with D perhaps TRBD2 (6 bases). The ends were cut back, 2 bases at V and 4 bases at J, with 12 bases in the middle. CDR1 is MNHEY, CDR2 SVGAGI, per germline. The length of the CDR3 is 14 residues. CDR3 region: CASSYTAGSYEQYF. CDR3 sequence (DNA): TGTGCCAGCAGTTACACAGCGGGCTCTTACGAGCAGTACTTC.

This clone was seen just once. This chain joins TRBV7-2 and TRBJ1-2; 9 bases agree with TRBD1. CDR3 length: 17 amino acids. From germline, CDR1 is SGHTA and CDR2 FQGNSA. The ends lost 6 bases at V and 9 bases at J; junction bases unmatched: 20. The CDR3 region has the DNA TGTGCCAGCAGACCAGGCGGACAGGGGCCGCACTATCCAAGCTACACCTTC. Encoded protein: CASRPGGQGPHYPSYTF.